Here is one T cell receptor beta chain with its context. Antigen: not known. Time point meaning: time of PML onset. PML was confirmed by JC virus DNA in cerebrospinal fluid. T3 blood samples were collected at the time of PML onset. This entry comes from a study of multiple sclerosis patients with progressive multifocal leukoencephalopathy. Using immunoSEQ multiplex PCR, the repertoire was profiled, and TCRdb retains in-frame clones only, with some absent. The table lists some 28,000 clones, approximately 85% of them singletons. Notes on the study in general: PML-onset expanded TRB clones were detectable before and during natalizumab therapy.

The CDR3 extends over 13 amino acids. In germline, CDR1 is SGHDT, CDR2 YYEEEE. Here the sequenced sample was PBMCs, taken from a patient treated with natalizumab. This TCR was sampled from a woman in her twenties or thirties with progressive multifocal leukoencephalopathy. The chain joins TRBV5-6 to TRBJ2-5; D unresolved. The end of the DNA is better explained by TRBJ2-7, so the J call may be wrong. The CDR3 DNA reads as TGTGCCAGCAGCTTGGCCGCGGATTACGAGCAGTACTTC. Translating it yields CASSLAADYEQYF.